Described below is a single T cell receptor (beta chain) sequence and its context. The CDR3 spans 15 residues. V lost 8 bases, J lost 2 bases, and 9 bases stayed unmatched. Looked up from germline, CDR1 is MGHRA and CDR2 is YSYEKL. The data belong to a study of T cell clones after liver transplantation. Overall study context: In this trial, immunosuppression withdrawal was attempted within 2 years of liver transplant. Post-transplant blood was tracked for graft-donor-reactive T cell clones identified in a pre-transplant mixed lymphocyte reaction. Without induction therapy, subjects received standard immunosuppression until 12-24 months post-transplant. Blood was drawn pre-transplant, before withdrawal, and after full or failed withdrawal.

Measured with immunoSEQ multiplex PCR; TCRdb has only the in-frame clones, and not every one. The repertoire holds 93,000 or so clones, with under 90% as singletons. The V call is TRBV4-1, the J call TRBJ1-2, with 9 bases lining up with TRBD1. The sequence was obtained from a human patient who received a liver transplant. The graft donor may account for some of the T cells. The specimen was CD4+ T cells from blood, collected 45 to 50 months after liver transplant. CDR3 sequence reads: CASGIPGQGNYGYTF. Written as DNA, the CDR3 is TGCGCCAGCGGAATACCGGGACAGGGAAACTATGGCTACACCTTC.